This TCR beta chain was recovered during a study of shared clonotypes between healthy human individuals. The CDR3 is made up of 15 amino acids. Trimming took 4 bases from V and 5 from J; bases not matched to a gene: 5. Germline V gene lookup returns CDR1 SGHRS and CDR2 YFSETQ. Each subset's genomic DNA was shared equally among a number of immunoSEQ plates. About 28,000 T cell genomes, or approximately 300 ng DNA, went into replicate PCRs of unsorted PBMC. Generated by immunoSEQ multiplex PCR, the TCRdb table keeps only in-frame clones and is missing some. The table records approximately 500,000 clones, 75% to 80% of them present only once.

J is TRBJ2-1 and V is TRBV5-1, with 11 bases that match TRBD2. The sequencing sample was made of PBMCs. This receptor was obtained from a woman aged 40 to 50 in good health. Some clones in this sample may be carry-over from other donors' samples. CDR3 sequence (DNA): TGCGCCAGCAGCACACTAGCGGGAGTGAACAATGAGCAGTTCTTC. Translated, it gives CASSTLAGVNNEQFF.